This TCR beta chain comes out of a study of response to subunit inactivated influenza vaccine. Study conclusions and caveats: Authors suggested each seasonal flu vaccination may recruit only limited numbers of new T cells.

TCRdb processed the RT-PCR reads anew with MiXCR; each CDR3 protein has one entry. The table includes 450,000 to 550,000 distinct CDR3 sequences, less than 30% detected once. CDR1 is ENHRY and CDR2 is SYGVKD in the germline V gene. The CDR3 extends over 12 amino acids. The V and J ends lost 4 bases and 7 bases respectively, with 10 bases between them. This clonotype occurred a few times. Its antigen is unidentified. V and J are TRBV10-3 and TRBJ1-1, with D unclear. The origin of this receptor is a man between 45 and 60 years old who received an inactivated influenza vaccine. The sample in question was CD4+ T cells sorted from PBMCs, obtained about 5 days after vaccination. The CDR3 is CAISAAGREAFF. Written as DNA, the CDR3 is TGTGCCATCAGTGCGGCAGGACGTGAAGCTTTCTTT.